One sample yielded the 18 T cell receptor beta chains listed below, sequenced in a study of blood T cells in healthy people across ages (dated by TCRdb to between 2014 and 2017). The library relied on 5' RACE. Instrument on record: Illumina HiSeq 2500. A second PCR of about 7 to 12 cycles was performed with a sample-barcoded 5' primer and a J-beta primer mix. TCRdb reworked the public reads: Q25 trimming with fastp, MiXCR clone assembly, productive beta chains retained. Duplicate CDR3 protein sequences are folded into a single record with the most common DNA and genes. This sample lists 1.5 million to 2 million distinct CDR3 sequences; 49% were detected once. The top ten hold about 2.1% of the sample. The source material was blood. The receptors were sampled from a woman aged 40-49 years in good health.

The CDR3 here is CASSRSGGGGYTF. The CDR3 DNA is TGTGCCAGCAGCCGATCAGGGGGCGGTGGCTACACCTTC. This chain joins TRBV7-2 and TRBJ1-2, with 8 bases matching TRBD1. The V gene's germline CDR1 is SGHTA and CDR2 FQGNSA. The CDR3 runs 13 residues. V was clipped by 5 bases and J by 7 bases; unmatched bases: 6.

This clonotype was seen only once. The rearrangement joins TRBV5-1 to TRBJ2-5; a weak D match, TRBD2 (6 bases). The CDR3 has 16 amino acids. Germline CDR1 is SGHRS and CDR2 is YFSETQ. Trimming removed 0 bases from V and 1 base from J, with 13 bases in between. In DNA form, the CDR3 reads TGCGCCAGCAGCTTGGATGGGGGGAGCTTCCAAGAGACCCAGTACTTC. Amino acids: CASSLDGGSFQETQYF.

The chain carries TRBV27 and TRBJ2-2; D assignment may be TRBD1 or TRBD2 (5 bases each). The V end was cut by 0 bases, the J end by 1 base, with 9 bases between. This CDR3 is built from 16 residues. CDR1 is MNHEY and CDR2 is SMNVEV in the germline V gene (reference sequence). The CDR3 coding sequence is TGTGCCAGCAGTTTATCTGGGACGGTGAACACCGGGGAGCTGTTTTTT. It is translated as CASSLSGTVNTGELFF.

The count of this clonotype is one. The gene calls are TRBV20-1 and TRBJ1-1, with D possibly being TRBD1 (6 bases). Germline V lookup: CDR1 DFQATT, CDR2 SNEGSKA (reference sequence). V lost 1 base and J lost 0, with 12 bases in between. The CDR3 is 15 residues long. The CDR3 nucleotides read TGCAGTGCTAGAGGAGGGGGGACGGTGAACACTGAAGCTTTCTTT. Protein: CSARGGGTVNTEAFF.

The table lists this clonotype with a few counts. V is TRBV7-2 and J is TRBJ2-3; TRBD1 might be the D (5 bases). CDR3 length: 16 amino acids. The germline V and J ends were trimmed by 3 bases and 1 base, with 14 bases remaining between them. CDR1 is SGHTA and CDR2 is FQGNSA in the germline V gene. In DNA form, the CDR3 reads TGTGCCAGCAGCTTGACTCTCTTAGGGGGCACAGATACGCAGTATTTT. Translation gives CASSLTLLGGTDTQYF.

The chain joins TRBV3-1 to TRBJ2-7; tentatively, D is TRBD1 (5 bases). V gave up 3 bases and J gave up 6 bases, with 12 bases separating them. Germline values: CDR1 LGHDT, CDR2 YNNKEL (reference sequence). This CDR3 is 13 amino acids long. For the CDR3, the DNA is TGTGCCAGCAGCCACCATTCAGGGTGCGAGCAGTACTTC. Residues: CASSHHSGCEQYF.

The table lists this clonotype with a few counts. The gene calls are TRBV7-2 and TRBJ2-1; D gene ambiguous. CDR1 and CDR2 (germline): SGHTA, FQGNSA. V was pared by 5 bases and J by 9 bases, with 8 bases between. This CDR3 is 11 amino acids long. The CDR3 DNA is TGTGCCAGCAGCACTCAGAGTGAGCAGTTCTTC. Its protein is CASSTQSEQFF.

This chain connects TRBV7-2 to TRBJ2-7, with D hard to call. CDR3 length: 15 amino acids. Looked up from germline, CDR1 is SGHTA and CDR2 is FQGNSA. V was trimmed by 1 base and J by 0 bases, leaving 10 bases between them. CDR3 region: CASSLDVGISYEQYF. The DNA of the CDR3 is TGTGCCAGCAGCTTAGACGTAGGGATCTCCTACGAGCAGTACTTC.

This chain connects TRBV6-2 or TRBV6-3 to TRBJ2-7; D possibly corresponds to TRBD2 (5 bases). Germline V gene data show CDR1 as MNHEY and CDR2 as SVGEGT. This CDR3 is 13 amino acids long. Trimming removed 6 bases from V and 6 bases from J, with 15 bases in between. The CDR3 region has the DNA TGTGCCAGCAGGACGGACTTTTTAGGCGAGCAGTACTTC. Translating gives CASRTDFLGEQYF.

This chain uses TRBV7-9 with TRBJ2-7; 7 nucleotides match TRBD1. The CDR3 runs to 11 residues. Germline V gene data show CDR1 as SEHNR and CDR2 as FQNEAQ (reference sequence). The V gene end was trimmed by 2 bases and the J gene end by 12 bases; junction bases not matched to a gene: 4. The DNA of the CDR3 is TGTGCCAGCAGCTTAACGGGACAGCCGTACTTC. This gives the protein CASSLTGQPYF.

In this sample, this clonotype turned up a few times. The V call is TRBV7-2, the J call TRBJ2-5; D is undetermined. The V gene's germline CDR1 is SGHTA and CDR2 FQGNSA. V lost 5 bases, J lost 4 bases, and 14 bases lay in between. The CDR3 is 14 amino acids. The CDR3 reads CASSLTGSAETQYF. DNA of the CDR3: TGTGCCAGCAGCCTAACCGGGTCCGCAGAGACCCAGTACTTC.

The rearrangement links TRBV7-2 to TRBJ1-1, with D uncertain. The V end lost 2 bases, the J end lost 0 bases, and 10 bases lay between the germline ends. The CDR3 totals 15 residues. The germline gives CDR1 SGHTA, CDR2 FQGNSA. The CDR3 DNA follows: TGTGCCAGCAGCTTATATGGACTTATGAACACTGAAGCTTTCTTT. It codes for CASSLYGLMNTEAFF.

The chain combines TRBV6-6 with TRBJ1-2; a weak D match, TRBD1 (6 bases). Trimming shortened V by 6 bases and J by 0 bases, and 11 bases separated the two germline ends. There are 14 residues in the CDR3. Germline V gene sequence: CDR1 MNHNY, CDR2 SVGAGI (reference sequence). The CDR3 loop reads CASRWTETNYGYTF. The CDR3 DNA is TGTGCCAGCAGATGGACAGAGACTAACTATGGCTACACCTTC.

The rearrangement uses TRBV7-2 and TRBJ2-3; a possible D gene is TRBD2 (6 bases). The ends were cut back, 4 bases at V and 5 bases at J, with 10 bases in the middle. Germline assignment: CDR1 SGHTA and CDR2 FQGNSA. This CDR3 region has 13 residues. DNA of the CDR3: TGTGCCAGCAGCTCATTGGGGGGAGATACGCAGTATTTT. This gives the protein CASSSLGGDTQYF.

The CDR3 coding sequence is TGTGCCAGTAGTATAGTCGCCGGACTAGCGGGGCACACAGATACGCAGTATTTT. Translating it yields CASSIVAGLAGHTDTQYF. The rearrangement joins TRBV19 to TRBJ2-3, with 12 bases lining up with TRBD2. Germline V gives CDR1 LNHDA, CDR2 SQIVND (reference sequence). Trimming cost V 1 base and J 2 bases; bases outside gene matches: 7. The CDR3 length is 18 residues.

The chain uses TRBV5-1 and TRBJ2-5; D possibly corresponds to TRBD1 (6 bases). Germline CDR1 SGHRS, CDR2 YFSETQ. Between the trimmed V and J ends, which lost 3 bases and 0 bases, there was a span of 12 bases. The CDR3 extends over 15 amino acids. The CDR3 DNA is TGCGCCAGCAGCTCCCCGAGACAGGACCAAGAGACCCAGTACTTC. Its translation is CASSSPRQDQETQYF.

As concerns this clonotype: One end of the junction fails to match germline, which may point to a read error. This CDR3 reads CASRPTQLAGSQETRYF. In nucleotides, the CDR3 is TGCGCCAGCAGACCCACTCAACTAGCGGGGAGCCAAGAGACCCGGTACTTC. The rearrangement joins TRBV5-1 to TRBJ2-5; 10 positions agree with TRBD2. Per the germline V gene, CDR1 is SGHRS and CDR2 is YFSETQ. The CDR3 is 17 amino acids.

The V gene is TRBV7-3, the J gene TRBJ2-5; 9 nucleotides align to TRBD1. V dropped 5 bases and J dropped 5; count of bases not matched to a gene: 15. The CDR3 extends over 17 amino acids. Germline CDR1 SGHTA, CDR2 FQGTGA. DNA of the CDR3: TGTGCCAGCAGCCCTCCCTGGGACAGGGCGTTCAAGGAGACCCAGTACTTC. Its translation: CASSPPWDRAFKETQYF.